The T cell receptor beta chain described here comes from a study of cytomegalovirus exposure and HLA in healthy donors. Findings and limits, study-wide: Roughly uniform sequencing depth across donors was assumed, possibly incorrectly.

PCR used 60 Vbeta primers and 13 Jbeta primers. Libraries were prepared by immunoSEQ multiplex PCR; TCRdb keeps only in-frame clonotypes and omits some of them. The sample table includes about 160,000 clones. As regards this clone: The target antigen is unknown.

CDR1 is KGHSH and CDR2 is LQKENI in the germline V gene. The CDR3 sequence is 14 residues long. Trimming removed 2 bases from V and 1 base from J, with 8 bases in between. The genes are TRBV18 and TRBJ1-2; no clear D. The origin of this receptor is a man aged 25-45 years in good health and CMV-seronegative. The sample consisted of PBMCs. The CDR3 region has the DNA TGTGCCAGCTCACCAACACACCTTAACTATGGCTACACCTTC. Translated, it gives CASSPTHLNYGYTF.